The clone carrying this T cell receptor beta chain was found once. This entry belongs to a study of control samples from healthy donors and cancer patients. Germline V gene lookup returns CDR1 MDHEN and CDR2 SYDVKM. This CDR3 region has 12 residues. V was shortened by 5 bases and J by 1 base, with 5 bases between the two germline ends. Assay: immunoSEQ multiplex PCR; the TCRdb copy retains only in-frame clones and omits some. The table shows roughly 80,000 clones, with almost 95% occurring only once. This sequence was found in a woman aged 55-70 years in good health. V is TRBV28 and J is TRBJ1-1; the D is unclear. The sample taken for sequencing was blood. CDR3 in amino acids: CASSNRNTEAFF. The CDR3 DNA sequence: TGTGCCAGCAGTAATAGGAACACTGAAGCTTTCTTT.